The clone carrying this T cell receptor (beta chain) was recorded a few times. This sample was included in a study of early T cells in non-severe SARS-CoV-2 infection. cDNA molecules, individually, were tagged with unique molecular identifiers. TCRdb re-called the 5' RACE reads through MiXCR, storing one row per CDR3 protein. The sample yields 60,000 or so distinct CDR3 sequences, approximately 13% seen once. CDR3 length equals 13 residues. Germline CDR1 SGHRS, CDR2 YFSETQ. The ends lost 2 bases at V and 10 bases at J; junction bases unmatched: 6. This sequence originates from an adult who was a healthcare worker with PCR-confirmed SARS-CoV-2 infection or an uninfected control (not recorded which). Specimen: whole blood. The chain is built from TRBV5-1 and TRBJ2-1; 7 positions match TRBD1. In nucleotides, the CDR3 is TGCGCCAGCAGCTTAAGGGGGCAGGGAGAGCAGTTCTTC. Protein sequence: CASSLRGQGEQFF.